Below, one T cell receptor beta chain is given with its context. This receptor's antigen is unknown. Per-base quality was not reported, and no clone a single base away is much larger than it. Donors were healthy HIV-negative adults with no recently reported acute infections or vaccinations. Every donor was a Caucasian adult residing in Nashville, Tennessee, USA. CD4+ T cells were enriched by magnetic negative selection, after which naive cells were positively selected on CD45RA and the negative fraction was taken as the memory subset. After blood collection by leukapheresis, PBMCs were isolated using Ficoll-Histopaque density gradient centrifugation and then cryopreserved in the vapor phase of liquid nitrogen. Analytical flow cytometry was used to check the purity and quantity of each magnetically sorted T cell population. Genomic DNA was isolated from every sorted fraction and measured by UV absorbance on a Nanodrop 2000c.

V gives up 6 bases and J gives up 2 bases, and the segment between their germline ends measures 13 bases. The germline V gene encodes CDR1 MNHNS and CDR2 SASEGT. The cysteine opens and the phenylalanine closes a CDR3 of 14 amino acids. CDR3 DNA is the only sequence kept; it has 42 bases, read in frame from the first base. This entry comes from a study of shared clonotypes between healthy human individuals (TCRdb year 2020). In terms of the full investigation: The cohort included three men and two women between 18 and 49 years of age. For each donor, CD4 naive and CD4 memory were each run on three plates, CD8 naive on two plates, and CD8 memory on one plate. Blood TCR repertoires of 5 or 6 healthy adults were deeply sequenced to estimate repertoire size and the extent of clonotype sharing between individuals. To increase sequencing depth and limit assay-specific biases, different laboratories used diverse techniques to prepare libraries and sequence TCR repertoires. Leukapheresis yielded between about 0.9 and 9.5 billion PBMCs per donor. Points the paper makes about the study in general: Larger estimated clonotype richness was generally found for naive subsets than for memory subsets. Across a few donors, around 5% of naive CD4, around 3.3% of naive CD8, about 2.3% of memory CD4, and around 0.4% of memory CD8 clonotypes were shared. Sampling was limited to blood, and TCR repertoires in tissue likely differ from TCR repertoires in blood. Pairwise subsampling indicated that sequencing depth was expected to affect the degree of clonotype sharing among donors. The genetic and exposure-history diversity represented was limited by the small number of donors. Compared with non-shared clonotypes, clonotypes shared by all four sorted-subset donors had higher generation probabilities. Rarefaction of sorted-subset datasets indicated incomplete sequencing despite the large sequencing depth.

TCR CDR3 regions were amplified from genomic DNA by multiplex PCR using the deep immunoSEQ assay. Extracted genomic DNA from each cell subset was spread evenly across all wells of several immunoSEQ 96-well plates, with each plate serving as a replicate. Each replicate PCR for sorted subsets received about 200 ng genomic DNA, equal to tens of thousands of T cell genomes. Purified libraries were quantified with a Qubit 3.0 fluorometer, sized on a Bioanalyzer 2100, and re-quantified with the KAPA Library Quantification kit. Each immunoSEQ 96-well plate was sequenced on its own single-read 150-cycle Illumina NextSeq 550 flow cell. The paper's data handling went like this. Because the immunoSEQ output included only junctional sequences and no quality scores, the filtering could not be the same as the filtering used for full-length reads. To assign V/J genes and CDR3, sequences were annotated using PyIR, a Python wrapper for IgBLAST v1.9, with IMGT germline references. Reads were removed for weak V/J assignments (E-value above 1e-6), missing CDR3, stop codons, out-of-frame junctions, or ambiguous translated residues. V3J clonotypes were defined by identical inferred V gene, J gene, and CDR3 amino acid sequence. Percentage overlap between repertoires was calculated by dividing the number of shared unique clonotypes by the size of the smaller repertoire. Three approaches were used to assess repertoire richness: RTK rarefaction, the Chao1 estimator, and Recon v2.1 estimates of unobserved clonotypes. OLGA was used to compute generation probabilities for all TCRbeta clonotypes that the gDNA method yielded from a handful of donors. Not all clones reach the TCRdb copy of this immuneACCESS table, which keeps in-frame sequences only. Checked studies attribute under half of the gap to unresolved V genes and leave the rest unexplained. D and trimming were read from the DNA, whereas the V and J calls and clone size are those reported in that table. For this sample there are 2 million to 2.5 million clones; approximately 94% appear just once. The ten top clones hold roughly 0.13% of the sample.

The chain couples TRBV6-1 to TRBJ1-2; the D gene is perhaps TRBD1, on 6 matching bases. The TCR was taken from a man between 18 and 35 years old in good health. The sequencing sample was made of naive CD4+ T cells sorted from blood. According to the study, the label for this sample's cell subset or site signals: CD45RA+ positively selected. The sequenced DNA: TGTGCCAGCAGCAGGGGACCACCCAACTATGGCTACACCTTC. Protein translation: CASSRGPPNYGYTF.